Each of the 26 T cell receptor beta chains below was sequenced from the same sample in a study of shared clonotypes between healthy human individuals. Assay: immunoSEQ multiplex PCR; the TCRdb copy retains only in-frame clones and omits some. The sample carries about 2.1 million clones, around 93% recorded once. CD45RO-negative CD8 cells positively selected for CCR7 made up the naive population, which excluded terminally differentiated effector memory CD45RA+ cells. Specimen: naive CD8+ T cells from PBMCs. The receptors here all came from a man between 18 and 29 years old in good health. Some clones in this sample may be carry-over from other donors' samples.

V and J are TRBV5-6 and TRBJ2-5, with D tentatively TRBD1 (6 bases). With 1 base removed from V and 5 bases from J, the gap between germline ends came to 24 bases. CDR3 size: 18 residues. From germline, CDR1 is SGHDT and CDR2 YYEEEE. Written as DNA, the CDR3 is TGTGCCAGCAGCTTGAAATTCGGACAGTCCGGGCCATGGGAGACCCAGTACTTC. Its translation: CASSLKFGQSGPWETQYF. The entire variable domain, with the rest obtained from reference TRBV5-6 and TRBJ2-5, is as follows: DAGVTQSPTHLIKTRGQQVTLRCSPKSGHDTVSWYQQALGQGPQFIFQYYEEEERQRGNFPDRFSGHQFPNYSSELNVNALLLGDSALYLCASSLKFGQSGPWETQYFGPGTRLLVL.

This rearrangement joins TRBV30 to TRBJ2-7; 10 bases line up with TRBD1. Germline CDR1 and CDR2: GTSNPN and SVGIG (reference sequence). V gave up 4 bases and J gave up 2 bases; unmatched junction bases: 8. This CDR3 is 15 amino acids long. The CDR3, as DNA: TGTGCCTGGATTCCGACAGGGGGCCATGCCTACGAGCAGTACTTC. Protein sequence: CAWIPTGGHAYEQYF.

The chain uses TRBV10-1 and TRBJ2-1; TRBD2 is a possible D gene (6 bases). The germline V gene encodes CDR1 WNHNN and CDR2 SYGVQD (reference sequence). CDR3 length equals 14 residues. V was pared by 1 base and J by 6 bases, with 10 bases between. CDR3 DNA: TGCGCCAGCAGTGAGTTGGGTAGCGGCAATGAGCAGTTCTTC. This gives the protein CASSELGSGNEQFF.

The chain joins TRBV28 to TRBJ2-7; possibly TRBD1 for D (6 bases). The CDR3 runs 16 residues. Looked up from germline, CDR1 is MDHEN and CDR2 is SYDVKM. V lost 8 bases and J lost 3, with 23 bases in between. The CDR3 DNA reads TGTGCCAGCGTATCAATCCCCCGGGACAACAACTACGAGCAGTACTTC. Translating it yields CASVSIPRDNNYEQYF.

The chain has TRBV7-9 and TRBJ2-1; D uncertain. The germline V and J ends were trimmed by 3 bases and 8 bases, with 8 bases remaining between them. The CDR3 is made up of 12 amino acids. Germline lookup yields CDR1 SEHNR and CDR2 FQNEAQ (reference sequence). As DNA, the CDR3 is TGTGCCAGCAGCTTCCCGGGCGATGAGCAGTTCTTC. It translates to CASSFPGDEQFF.

This clone showed up just a few times. The sample carries other DNA sequences with the same CDR3. This sequence joins TRBV7-9 and TRBJ2-7, with 7 bases identical to TRBD1. V gave up 5 bases and J gave up 3 bases; unmatched junction bases: 7. The CDR3 length is 14 residues. Per germline, CDR1 SEHNR and CDR2 FQNEAQ (reference sequence). CDR3 in DNA: TGTGCCAGCAGCCCTCGGGACAGAGTCTACGAGCAGTACTTC. Its translation: CASSPRDRVYEQYF.

The genes are TRBV5-4 and TRBJ1-1; no firm D call. The V and J ends lost 2 bases and 1 base respectively, with 9 bases between them. Germline CDR1 reads SGHNT; CDR2 reads YYREEE (reference sequence). There are 14 residues in the CDR3. CDR3 in DNA: TGTGCCAGCAGCTTAGGCAGAGAGAACACTGAAGCTTTCTTT. This encodes CASSLGRENTEAFF.

This chain links TRBV6-4 with TRBJ2-7; tentative D call: TRBD2 (6 bases). With 3 bases removed from V and 5 bases from J, the gap between germline ends came to 26 bases. Per germline, CDR1 MRHNA and CDR2 SNTAGT. This CDR3 spans 18 amino acids. CDR3 sequence (DNA): TGTGCCAGCAGTGATCTTGGGCGCTCGGGACTTGTGGTCGACGAGCAGTACTTC. Protein sequence: CASSDLGRSGLVVDEQYF.

V usage is TRBV7-9 and J usage is TRBJ1-6; the D is unclear. The CDR3 totals 13 residues. V lost 3 bases, J lost 7 bases, and 7 bases lay in between. The V gene's germline CDR1 is SEHNR and CDR2 FQNEAQ (reference sequence). The CDR3 reads CASSFGGNSPLHF. CDR3 DNA sequence: TGTGCCAGCAGCTTCGGCGGAAATTCACCCCTCCACTTT.

This sequence joins TRBV4-1 and TRBJ2-7; a possible D gene is TRBD1 (5 bases). Trimming left V 1 base short and J 2 bases short, with 24 bases between. The germline CDR1 and CDR2 sequences are MGHRA and YSYEKL. The length of the CDR3 is 19 residues. The CDR3, as DNA: TGCGCCAGCAGCCAAGTTAAAACAGGCTCAACCCTCTCTCCCTACGAGCAGTACTTC. It is translated as CASSQVKTGSTLSPYEQYF.

The CDR3 coding sequence is TGTGCCAGCAGTCCCCTTCGACTAGCAACTGTCCAAGAGACCCAGTACTTC. Amino acid sequence: CASSPLRLATVQETQYF. The chain uses TRBV27 and TRBJ2-5; TRBD2 matches 7 bases. The length of the CDR3 is 17 residues. Germline CDR1 MNHEY, CDR2 SMNVEV (reference sequence). Germline trimming cut 5 bases from V and 1 base from J; bases unmatched to any gene: 13.

In nucleotides, the CDR3 is TGTGCCAGCAGTTTATTGGGGCCGGGGGGGTCGAGCAATCAGCCCCAGCATTTT. Translated: CASSLLGPGGSSNQPQHF. This sequence joins TRBV27 and TRBJ1-5, with D maybe TRBD1 (5 bases). Germline V gene sequence: CDR1 MNHEY, CDR2 SMNVEV (reference sequence). The length of the CDR3 is 18 residues. The V gene lost 1 base and the J gene lost 1 base, with 17 bases spanning the gap.

This rearrangement joins TRBV5-5 to TRBJ1-1; D might be TRBD1 (5 bases). The V end was cut by 2 bases, the J end by 4 bases, with 24 bases between. The CDR3 runs to 18 residues. The germline gives CDR1 SGHKS, CDR2 YYEKEE (reference sequence). The CDR3 sequence is CASSFPVVLGAGSTEAFF. For the CDR3, the DNA is TGTGCCAGCAGCTTTCCCGTAGTCCTAGGGGCTGGAAGCACTGAAGCTTTCTTT. Supplemented by reference TRBV5-5 and TRBJ1-1, the full variable domain reads DAGVTQSPTHLIKTRGQQVTLRCSPISGHKSVSWYQQVLGQGPQFIFQYYEKEERGRGNFPDRFSARQFPNYSSELNVNALLLGDSALYLCASSFPVVLGAGSTEAFFGQGTRLTVV.

J is TRBJ2-1 and V is TRBV5-1; 11 bases line up with TRBD2. This CDR3 contains 15 residues. The V gene end was trimmed by 1 base and the J gene end by 10 bases; junction bases not matched to a gene: 7. Germline V gives CDR1 SGHRS, CDR2 YFSETQ. This CDR3 is CASSLSLAGAREQFF. The CDR3 nucleotides read TGCGCCAGCAGCTTGTCACTAGCGGGAGCTCGGGAGCAGTTCTTC.

The CDR3 DNA reads as TGTGCCAGCAGCTTGGGGCAGGGCGGCCAGCCCCAGCATTTT. Its translation: CASSLGQGGQPQHF. The chain has TRBV5-5 and TRBJ1-5; tentative D call: TRBD1 (5 bases). Germline V gene lookup returns CDR1 SGHKS and CDR2 YYEKEE (reference sequence). This CDR3 spans 14 amino acids. Trimming took off 0 bases at V and 7 bases at J, with 11 bases between the two ends.

This clone has a handful of counts. Other DNA sequences in the same sample also yield this CDR3. The chain has TRBV7-9 and TRBJ1-5; D is unresolved. Deletions cut 2 bases from V and 3 bases from J, with 5 bases between. The V gene's germline CDR1 is SEHNR and CDR2 FQNEAQ (reference sequence). The CDR3 is 13 residues long. DNA of the CDR3: TGTGCCAGCAGCTTAACAGACAATCAGCCCCAGCATTTT. This codes for CASSLTDNQPQHF. Variable domain in full (rest from reference TRBV7-9 and TRBJ1-5): DTGVSQNPRHKITKRGQNVTFRCDPISEHNRLYWYRQTLGQGPEFLTYFQNEAQLEKSRLLSDRFSAERPKGSFSTLEIQRTEQGDSAMYLCASSLTDNQPQHFGDGTRLSIL.

The chain joins TRBV9 to TRBJ1-2, with D tentatively TRBD1 (5 bases). Trimming pared 4 bases from V and 0 bases from J, leaving 16 bases between. The germline V gene has CDR1 SGDLS and CDR2 YYNGEE. This CDR3 is built from 16 residues. CDR3 DNA: TGTGCCAGCAGCCCACGGTCGGGGGGGGCTAACTATGGCTACACCTTC. Residues: CASSPRSGGANYGYTF.

The chain is built from TRBV19 and TRBJ2-7; D remains unclear. Per germline, CDR1 LNHDA and CDR2 SQIVND (reference sequence). V lost 5 bases to trimming and J lost 3 bases, with 11 bases between them. The CDR3 is 13 residues long. CDR3 region: CASSLGRNYEQYF. The CDR3 nucleotides are TGTGCCAGTAGTTTAGGTAGAAACTACGAGCAGTACTTC.

This CDR3 is CASSLFTGLATYEQYF. CDR3 sequence (DNA): TGTGCCAGCAGCCTCTTTACGGGACTAGCGACATACGAGCAGTACTTC. The chain joins TRBV7-8 to TRBJ2-7; TRBD2 matches at 10 bases. Germline assignment: CDR1 SGHVS and CDR2 FQNEAQ. After removal of 5 bases from V and 4 bases from J, the junction contained 11 bases not matched to a gene. The length of the CDR3 is 16 residues.

The V call is TRBV11-3, the J call TRBJ2-1; D is unclear. The germline V gene has CDR1 SGHNT and CDR2 YENEEA. The CDR3 covers 11 residues. V lost 5 bases and J 14 bases, leaving 13 bases between the germline ends. CDR3 nucleotides: TGTGCCAGCAGCGGACCGGTCTCCGAGTTCTTC. Amino acid sequence: CASSGPVSEFF.

The chain carries TRBV27 and TRBJ2-2; 10 bases map to TRBD2. The CDR3 has 16 residues. J gave up 3 bases and V 6 bases, and 7 bases lay outside the gene matches. The germline CDR1 and CDR2 sequences are MNHEY and SMNVEV (reference sequence). The DNA for the CDR3 is TGTGCCAGCAGCCTACTAGCGGGGCTTTACACCGGGGAGCTGTTTTTT. This translates into CASSLLAGLYTGELFF.

The chain joins TRBV5-4 to TRBJ2-3, with 8 nucleotides matching TRBD2. Germline assignment: CDR1 SGHNT and CDR2 YYREEE (reference sequence). The CDR3 is 14 amino acids. With 4 bases clipped from V and 4 bases from J, the junction kept 5 bases outside the gene matches. The DNA of the CDR3 is TGTGCCAGCAGCCCGACTAGCGTCCCAGATACGCAGTATTTT. Translation gives CASSPTSVPDTQYF.

The V gene is TRBV4-2, the J gene TRBJ2-1, with a weak D call TRBD2 (6 bases). V was cut by 1 base and J by 0 bases, with 22 bases left in between. Germline-derived CDR1 and CDR2 are LGHNA and YNFKEQ. The length of the CDR3 is 20 residues. CDR3 coding DNA: TGTGCCAGCAGCCAAGTACTTTGGGTAGCGGAGTCCCGCTCCTACAATGAGCAGTTCTTC. This codes for CASSQVLWVAESRSYNEQFF.

CDR3 sequence: CASSPRRNTDTQYF. In nucleotides, the CDR3 is TGTGCCAGCAGTCCCCGGCGGAACACAGATACGCAGTATTTT. This chain joins TRBV27 and TRBJ2-3; D uncertain. Germline values: CDR1 MNHEY, CDR2 SMNVEV (reference sequence). The CDR3 is 14 amino acids. The germline V and J ends were trimmed by 5 bases and 2 bases, with 11 bases remaining between them.

This chain uses TRBV7-8 with TRBJ2-3; D is uncertain. Germline CDR1 and CDR2: SGHVS and FQNEAQ. The length of the CDR3 is 13 residues. Trimming removed 5 bases at V and 5 bases at J, with 11 bases between. The CDR3 DNA is TGTGCCAGCAGCACTGGTTGGGAAGATACGCAGTATTTT. Residues: CASSTGWEDTQYF. Complete variable domain (other parts from reference TRBV7-8 and TRBJ2-3): GAGVSQSPRYKVAKRGQDVALRCDPISGHVSLFWYQQALGQGPEFLTYFQNEAQLDKSGLPSDRFFAERPEGSVSTLKIQRTQQEDSAVYLCASSTGWEDTQYFGPGTRLTVL.

V gene TRBV9 combines with J gene TRBJ2-7, with a tentative D call TRBD1 (5 bases). From germline, CDR1 is SGDLS and CDR2 YYNGEE. The CDR3 covers 13 residues. V was trimmed by 1 base and J by 5 bases, leaving 10 bases between them. CDR3 nucleotides: TGTGCCAGCAGCGTACAGGGATCCGACGAGCAGTACTTC. Translating gives CASSVQGSDEQYF.